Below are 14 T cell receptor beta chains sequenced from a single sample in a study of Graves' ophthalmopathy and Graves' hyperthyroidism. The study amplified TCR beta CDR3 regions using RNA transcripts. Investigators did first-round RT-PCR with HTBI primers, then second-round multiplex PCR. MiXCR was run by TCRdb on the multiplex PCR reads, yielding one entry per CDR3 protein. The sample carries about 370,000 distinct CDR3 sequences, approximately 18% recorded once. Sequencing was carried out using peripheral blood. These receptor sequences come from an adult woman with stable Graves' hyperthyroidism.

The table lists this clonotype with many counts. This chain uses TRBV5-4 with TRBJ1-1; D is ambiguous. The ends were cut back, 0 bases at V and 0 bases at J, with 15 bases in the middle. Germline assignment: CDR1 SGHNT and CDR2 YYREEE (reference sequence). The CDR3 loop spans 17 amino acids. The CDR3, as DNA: TGTGCCAGCAGCTTGGGGGGAAGGCAGGTTATGAACACTGAAGCTTTCTTT. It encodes CASSLGGRQVMNTEAFF.

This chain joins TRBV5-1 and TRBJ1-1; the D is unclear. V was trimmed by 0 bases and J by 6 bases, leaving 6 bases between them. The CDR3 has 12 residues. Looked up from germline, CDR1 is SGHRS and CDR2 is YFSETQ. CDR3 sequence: CASSLAGSEAFF. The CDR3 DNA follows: TGCGCCAGCAGCTTGGCCGGGTCTGAAGCTTTCTTT.

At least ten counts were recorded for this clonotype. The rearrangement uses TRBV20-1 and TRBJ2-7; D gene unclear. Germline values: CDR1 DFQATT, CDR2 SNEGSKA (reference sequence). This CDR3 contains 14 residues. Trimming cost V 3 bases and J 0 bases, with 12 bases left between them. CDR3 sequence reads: CSASSAPSSYEQYF. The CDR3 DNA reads TGCAGTGCTAGCTCTGCGCCGAGCTCCTACGAGCAGTACTTC.

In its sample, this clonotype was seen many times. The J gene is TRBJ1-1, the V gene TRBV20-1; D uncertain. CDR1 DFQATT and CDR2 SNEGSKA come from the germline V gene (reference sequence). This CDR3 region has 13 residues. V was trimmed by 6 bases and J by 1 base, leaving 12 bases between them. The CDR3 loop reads CSARPAPNTEAFF. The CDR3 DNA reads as TGCAGTGCCAGGCCAGCCCCGAACACTGAAGCTTTCTTT.

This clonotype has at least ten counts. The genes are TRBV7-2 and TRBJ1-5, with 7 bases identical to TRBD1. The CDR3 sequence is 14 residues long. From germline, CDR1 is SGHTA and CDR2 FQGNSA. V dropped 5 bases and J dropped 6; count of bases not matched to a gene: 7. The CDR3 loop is CASSEQGLGQPQHF. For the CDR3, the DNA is TGTGCCAGCAGCGAACAGGGGTTGGGTCAGCCCCAGCATTTT.

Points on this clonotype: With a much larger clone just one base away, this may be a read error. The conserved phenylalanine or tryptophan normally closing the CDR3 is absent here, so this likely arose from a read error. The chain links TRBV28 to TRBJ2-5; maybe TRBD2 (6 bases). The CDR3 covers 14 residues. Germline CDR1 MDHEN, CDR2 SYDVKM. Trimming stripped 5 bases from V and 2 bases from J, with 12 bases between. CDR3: CASSTPGLQETQYL. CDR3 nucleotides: TGTGCCAGCAGTACGCCGGGACTTCAAGAGACCCAGTACTTG.

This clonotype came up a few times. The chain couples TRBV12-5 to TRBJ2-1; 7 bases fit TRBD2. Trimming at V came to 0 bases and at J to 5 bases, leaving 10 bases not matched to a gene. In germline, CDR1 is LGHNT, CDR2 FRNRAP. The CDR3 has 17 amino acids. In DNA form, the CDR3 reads TGTGCTAGTGGTTTGGTAGGGCGGCTAGCGGCCAACAATGAGCAGTTCTTC. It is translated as CASGLVGRLAANNEQFF.

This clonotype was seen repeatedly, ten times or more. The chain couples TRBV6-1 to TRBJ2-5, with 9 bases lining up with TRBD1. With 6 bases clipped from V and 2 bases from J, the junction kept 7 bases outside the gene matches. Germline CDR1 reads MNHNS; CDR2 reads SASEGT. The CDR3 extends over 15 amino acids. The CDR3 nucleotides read TGTGCCAGCAGCAAACGGGACAGGGAACAAGAGACCCAGTACTTC. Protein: CASSKRDREQETQYF.

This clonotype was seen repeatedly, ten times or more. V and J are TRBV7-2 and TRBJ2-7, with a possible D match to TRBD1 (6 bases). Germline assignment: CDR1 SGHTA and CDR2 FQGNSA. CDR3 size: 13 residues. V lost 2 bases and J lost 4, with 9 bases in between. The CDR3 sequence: CASSLQRGYEQYF. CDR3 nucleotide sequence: TGTGCCAGCAGCTTACAAAGGGGGTACGAGCAGTACTTC.

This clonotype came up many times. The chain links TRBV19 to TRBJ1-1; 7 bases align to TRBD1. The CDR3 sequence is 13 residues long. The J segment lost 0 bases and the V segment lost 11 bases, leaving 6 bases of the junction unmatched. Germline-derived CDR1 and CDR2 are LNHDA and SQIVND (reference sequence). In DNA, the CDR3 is TGTGCCGTCCAGGGGGATATGAACACTGAAGCTTTCTTT. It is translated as CAVQGDMNTEAFF.

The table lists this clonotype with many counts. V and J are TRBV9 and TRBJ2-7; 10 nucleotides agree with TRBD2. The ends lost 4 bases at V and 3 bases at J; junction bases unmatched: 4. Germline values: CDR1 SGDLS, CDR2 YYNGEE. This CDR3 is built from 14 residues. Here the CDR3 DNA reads TGTGCCAGCAGCACCGGGACTAGCGACTACGAGCAGTACTTC. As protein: CASSTGTSDYEQYF.

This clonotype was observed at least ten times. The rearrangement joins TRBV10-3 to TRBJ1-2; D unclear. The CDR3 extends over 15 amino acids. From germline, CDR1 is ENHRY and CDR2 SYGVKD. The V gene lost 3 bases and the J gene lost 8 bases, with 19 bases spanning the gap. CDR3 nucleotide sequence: TGTGCCATCAGTGAACGCGGATCTTTGGTTGGAGGCTACACCTTC. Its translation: CAISERGSLVGGYTF.

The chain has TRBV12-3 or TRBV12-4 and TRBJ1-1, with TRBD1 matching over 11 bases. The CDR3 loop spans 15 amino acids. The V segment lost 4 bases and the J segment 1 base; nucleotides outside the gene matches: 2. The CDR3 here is CASSSGQGANTEAFF. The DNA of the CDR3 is TGTGCCAGCAGTTCAGGACAGGGGGCGAACACTGAAGCTTTCTTT.

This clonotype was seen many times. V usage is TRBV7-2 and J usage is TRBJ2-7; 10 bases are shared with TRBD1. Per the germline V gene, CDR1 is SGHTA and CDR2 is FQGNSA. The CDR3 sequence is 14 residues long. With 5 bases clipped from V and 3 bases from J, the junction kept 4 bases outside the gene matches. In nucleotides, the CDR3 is TGTGCCAGCAGCATGGACAGGGGGTTCTACGAGCAGTACTTC. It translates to CASSMDRGFYEQYF. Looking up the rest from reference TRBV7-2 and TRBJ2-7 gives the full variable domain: GAGVSQSPSNKVTEKGKDVELRCDPISGHTALYWYRQSLGQGLEFLIYFQGNSAPDKSGLPSDRFSAERTGGSVSTLTIQRTQQEDSAVYLCASSMDRGFYEQYFGPGTRLTVT.